The source of this T cell receptor beta chain is a study of blood T cell repertoires in COVID-19. Overall study context: There were acute and convalescent COVID-19 samples, and they came from the United States, Italy and Spain. PBMCs, B-cell-depleted T cells, or T cells provided the cDNA or gDNA that made up the material.

Here immunoSEQ multiplex PCR was the method, and the copy in TCRdb shows in-frame clones only, minus some. The data contain about 58,000 clones, 88% of them singletons. Germline-derived CDR1 and CDR2 are KGHSH and LQKENI. Trimming cost V 3 bases and J 6 bases; bases outside gene matches: 8. The CDR3 is 16 residues long. The sequence was collected from a woman in her 70s with active COVID-19. Sequencing was done on a sample of peripheral blood. The V and J genes are TRBV18 and TRBJ2-7, with 13 positions matching TRBD2. Here the CDR3 reads CASSPRLAGGGGEQYF. CDR3 DNA: TGTGCCAGCTCACCGAGACTAGCGGGGGGTGGAGGCGAGCAGTACTTC. The whole variable domain, remainder taken from reference TRBV18 and TRBJ2-7, is NAGVMQNPRHLVRRRGQEARLRCSPMKGHSHVYWYRQLPEEGLKFMVYLQKENIIDESGMPKERFSAEFPKEGPSILRIQQVVRGDSAAYFCASSPRLAGGGGEQYFGPGTRLTVT.